One sample yielded the 6 T cell receptor beta chains listed below, sequenced in a study of CD4+ T cells in melanoma. The repertoire was sequenced with immunoSEQ multiplex PCR; TCRdb's copy has only in-frame clones and lacks some. The sample consists of 52,000 or so clones, about 72% of them appearing once. Sample: tumor tissue. These receptors were taken from a human donor with melanoma.

The chain is built from TRBV6-1 and TRBJ1-1, with D perhaps TRBD1 (5 bases). Germline CDR1 MNHNS, CDR2 SASEGT. The ends were cut back, 6 bases at V and 0 bases at J, with 8 bases in the middle. The CDR3 covers 13 residues. The DNA of the CDR3 is TGTGCCAGCAGACGGACACTGAACACTGAAGCTTTCTTT. It translates to CASRRTLNTEAFF.

This clone was picked up a small number of times. The gene calls are TRBV4-1 and TRBJ1-2, with D tentatively TRBD1 (6 bases). With 0 bases removed from V and 4 bases from J, the gap between germline ends came to 12 bases. Germline assignment: CDR1 MGHRA and CDR2 YSYEKL. This CDR3 is built from 15 residues. The CDR3 nucleotides read TGCGCCAGCAGCCAAGACCGCGGGACAAGCTATGGCTACACCTTC. Protein sequence: CASSQDRGTSYGYTF.

This clone was picked up one time. The rearrangement joins TRBV4-2 to TRBJ1-4; D remains ambiguous. Germline CDR1 LGHNA, CDR2 YNFKEQ. V lost 0 bases, J lost 0 bases, and 8 bases lay in between. The CDR3 is 16 residues long. CDR3 protein: CASSQEPGATNEKLFF. The CDR3 nucleotides read TGTGCCAGCAGCCAAGAACCGGGCGCAACTAATGAAAAACTGTTTTTT.

This clone was detected ten times or more. This same CDR3 is encoded by further DNA sequences in the sample. The V call is TRBV7-9, the J call TRBJ2-7, with D perhaps assigned TRBD1 or TRBD2 (5 bases each). CDR1 and CDR2 (germline): SEHNR, FQNEAQ (reference sequence). V shed 5 bases and J shed 2 bases, with 7 bases lying between them. This CDR3 is built from 12 residues. In nucleotides, the CDR3 is TGTGCCAGCAGCCCGGGACCCTACGAGCAGTACTTC. As protein: CASSPGPYEQYF.

This rearrangement joins TRBV7-2 to TRBJ1-2, with a weak D call TRBD1 (6 bases). V lost 7 bases, J lost 3 bases, and 18 bases lay in between. Germline V gene data show CDR1 as SGHTA and CDR2 as FQGNSA. The CDR3 spans 15 residues. CDR3 DNA sequence: TGTGCCAGCACCACCATGACGCGGGGGCACTATGGCTACACCTTC. This sequence encodes CASTTMTRGHYGYTF. The full variable domain, its missing parts supplied by reference TRBV7-2 and TRBJ1-2, is GAGVSQSPSNKVTEKGKDVELRCDPISGHTALYWYRQSLGQGLEFLIYFQGNSAPDKSGLPSDRFSAERTGGSVSTLTIQRTQQEDSAVYLCASTTMTRGHYGYTFGSGTRLTVV.

The V call is TRBV11-3, the J call TRBJ2-7; D is uncertain. The V end lost 5 bases, the J end lost 2 bases, and 7 bases lay between the germline ends. Germline CDR1 reads SGHNT; CDR2 reads YENEEA. The CDR3 totals 12 residues. CDR3 loop: CASSHRTYEQYF. In nucleotides, the CDR3 is TGTGCCAGCAGCCACCGAACCTACGAGCAGTACTTC.